The source of this T cell receptor (beta chain) is a study of T cells expressing NK-cell markers. Study context: Sorted CD3+CD56+NKG2C+, CD3+CD56+NKG2C- and CD3+CD56-NKG2C+ T-cell subsets were beta-chain profiled.

The germline V gene encodes CDR1 GTSNPN and CDR2 SVGIG (reference sequence). The CDR3 totals 13 residues. TCRdb reworked the 5' RACE reads into one entry per CDR3 protein, no DNA. In total, the table holds almost 450,000 distinct CDR3 sequences. The V gene is TRBV30, the J gene TRBJ2-7; TCRdb designates TRBD1, a call that cannot be tested without DNA. The receptor comes from a woman aged 18 to 75 in good health. Sequenced input: blood T cells: a sorted CD56 or NKG2C T cell subset, CD4+ or CD8+ T cells, or bulk PBMC T cells (not recorded which). CDR3 region: CAWSPGTPYEQYF.